This is a list of T cell receptor beta chains from one sample in a study of blood T cell repertoires in COVID-19. Some clones are missing from TCRdb's copy, which holds only in-frame ones; the method was immunoSEQ multiplex PCR. The sample shows some 90,000 clones, 80% of them seen only once. Input material: peripheral blood. These receptors were collected from a woman in her seventies with acute or convalescent COVID-19. Both conserved end residues are part of each CDR3. Fields, in order: D gene, V gene, J gene, clone size, CDR3 length, CDR3 protein, CDR3 DNA. D genes are given only for firm matches. Clone size, where shown, is once, few, many, or a class for clones that have expanded.

>NA|TRBV28|TRBJ1-6|few|13
CASLYRDNSPLHF
TGTGCCAGCTTGTACAGGGACAATTCACCCCTCCACTTT
>TRBD2|TRBV3-1/TRBV3-2|TRBJ2-7|NA|16
CASSQGRAGGTYEQYF
TGTGCCAGCAGCCAAGGGAGAGCGGGAGGAACCTACGAGCAGTACTTC
>NA|TRBV20-1|TRBJ1-2|NA|13
CSASYGRNYGYTF
TGCAGTGCTAGTTATGGCCGAAACTATGGCTACACCTTC
>TRBD2|TRBV28|TRBJ2-5|NA|16
CASRQGPAGGRKTQYF
TGTGCCAGCAGACAAGGACCAGCGGGAGGGAGAAAGACCCAGTACTTC
>TRBD1|TRBV19|TRBJ2-5|NA|13
CASSSGQGWTQYF
TGTGCCAGTAGCTCGGGACAGGGTTGGACCCAGTACTTC
>NA|TRBV9|TRBJ2-1|NA|13
CASGLNSYNEQFF
TGTGCCAGCGGGCTCAACTCCTACAATGAGCAGTTCTTC
>TRBD1|TRBV9|TRBJ2-2|NA|14
CASSKGGWGGELFF
TGTGCCAGCAGCAAAGGGGGCTGGGGCGGGGAGCTGTTTTTT
>NA|TRBV6-4|TRBJ2-6|NA|13
CASSHSGANVLTF
TGTGCCAGCAGCCACTCTGGGGCCAACGTCCTGACTTTC
>NA|TRBV12-3/TRBV12-4|TRBJ2-7|NA|13
CASSFRGSYEQYF
TGTGCCAGCAGTTTTCGGGGTTCCTACGAGCAGTACTTC
>TRBD2|TRBV2|TRBJ2-1|once|14
CASSPGLAHNEQFF
TGTGCCAGCAGTCCGGGACTAGCCCACAATGAGCAGTTCTTC
>TRBD2|TRBV5-3|TRBJ2-2|once|17
CARSSGLAGVHTGELFF
TGTGCCAGAAGCTCGGGACTAGCGGGAGTTCACACCGGGGAGCTGTTTTTT
>TRBD2|TRBV4-3|TRBJ2-7|NA|16
CASSQRLTSGTYEQYF
TGCGCCAGCAGCCAAAGACTGACTAGCGGGACCTACGAGCAGTACTTC
>TRBD1|TRBV5-1|TRBJ2-1|once|15
CASSIDRGIRNEQFF
TGCGCCAGCAGCATCGACAGGGGTATTAGAAATGAGCAGTTCTTC
>NA|TRBV27|TRBJ1-3|NA|14
CASSLQGTGNTIYF
TGTGCCAGCAGTTTACAGGGGACTGGAAACACCATATATTTT
>TRBD1|TRBV6-5|TRBJ1-4|NA|15
CASSDRGARGEKLFF
TGTGCCAGCAGCGACAGGGGCGCGCGTGGTGAAAAACTGTTTTTT
>NA|TRBV28|TRBJ2-1|NA|14
CASTLSGSYNEQFF
TGTGCCAGCACCCTATCGGGGTCCTACAATGAGCAGTTCTTC
>TRBD1|TRBV19|TRBJ2-1|NA|15
CASSMDRWGYNEQFF
TGTGCCAGTAGTATGGACAGGTGGGGGTACAATGAGCAGTTCTTC